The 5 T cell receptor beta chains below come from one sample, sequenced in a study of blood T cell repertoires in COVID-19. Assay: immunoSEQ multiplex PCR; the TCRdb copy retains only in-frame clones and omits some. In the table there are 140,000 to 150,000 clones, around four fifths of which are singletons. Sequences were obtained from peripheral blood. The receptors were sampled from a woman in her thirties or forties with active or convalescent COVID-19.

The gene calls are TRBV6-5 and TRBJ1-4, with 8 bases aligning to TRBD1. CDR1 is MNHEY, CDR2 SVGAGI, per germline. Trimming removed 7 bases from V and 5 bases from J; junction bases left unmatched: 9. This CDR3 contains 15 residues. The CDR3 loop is CASTSHRGTNEKLFF. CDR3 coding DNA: TGTGCCAGCACCTCACACAGGGGGACAAATGAAAAACTGTTTTTT.

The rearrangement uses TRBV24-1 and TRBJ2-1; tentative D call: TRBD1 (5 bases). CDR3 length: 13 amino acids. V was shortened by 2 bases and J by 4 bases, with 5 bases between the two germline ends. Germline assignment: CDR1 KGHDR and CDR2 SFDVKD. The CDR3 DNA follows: TGTGCCACCAGTGATTCAGGGTACAATGAGCAGTTCTTC. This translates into CATSDSGYNEQFF.

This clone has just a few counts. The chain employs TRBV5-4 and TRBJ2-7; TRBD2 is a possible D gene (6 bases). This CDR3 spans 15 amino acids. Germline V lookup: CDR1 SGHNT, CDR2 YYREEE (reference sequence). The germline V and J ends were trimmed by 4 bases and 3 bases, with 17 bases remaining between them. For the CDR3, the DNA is TGTGCCAGCAGCGGGACTGGACGGGGGAACTACGAGCAGTACTTC. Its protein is CASSGTGRGNYEQYF.

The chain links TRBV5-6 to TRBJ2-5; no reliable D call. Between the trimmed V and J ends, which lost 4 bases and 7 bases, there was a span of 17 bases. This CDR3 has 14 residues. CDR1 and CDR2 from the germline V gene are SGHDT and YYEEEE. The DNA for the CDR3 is TGTGCCAGCAGCGCTGACCGTGAGCTAGGGACCCAGTACTTC. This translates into CASSADRELGTQYF.

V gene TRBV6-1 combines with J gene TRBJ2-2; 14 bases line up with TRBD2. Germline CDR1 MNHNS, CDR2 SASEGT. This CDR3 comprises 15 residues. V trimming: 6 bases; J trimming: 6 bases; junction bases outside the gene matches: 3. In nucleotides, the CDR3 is TGTGCCAGCAGGACTAGCGGGAGGGGTGCCGGGGAGCTGTTTTTT. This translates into CASRTSGRGAGELFF.